This paragraph reports one T cell receptor (beta chain). Its antigen is unknown. The sample carries other DNA sequences with the same CDR3. These data come from a study of shared clonotypes between healthy human individuals. Replicate sorted-subset PCRs were loaded with approximately 190 ng DNA, roughly 33,000 T cell genomes. Profiling relied on immunoSEQ multiplex PCR, and the TCRdb table lists in-frame clones only, not all of them. Of more than 2,000,000 clones listed, about 92% are singletons. Notes on the study in general: The study found lower generation probabilities in non-shared clonotypes than in those shared by all four donors. Memory subsets generally showed smaller estimated richness than naive subsets did.

Division of CD4+ cells produced a CD45RA+ naive subset and a CD45RA-negative memory subset. Germline trimming cut 3 bases from V and 0 bases from J; bases unmatched to any gene: 4. The CDR3 is 15 amino acids. Germline CDR1 is LNHDA and CDR2 is SQIVND (reference sequence). The receptor was isolated from a man between 18 and 29 years old in good health. This chain uses TRBV19 with TRBJ2-7, with TRBD1 matching 8 bases. Material: naive CD4+ T cells sorted from blood. Subset in this sample: CD45RA+ positively selected. The CDR3 DNA sequence: TGTGCCAGTAGTATCGGGACAGGTTCCTCCTACGAGCAGTACTTC. The encoded protein is CASSIGTGSSYEQYF.